These T cell receptor beta chains were read from a single sample in a study of T cell responses to AZD1222 COVID-19 vaccine. Method: immunoSEQ multiplex PCR; TCRdb's copy keeps in-frame clones and lacks some. The profile covers some 150,000 clones, with just over 90% appearing a single time and less than 2% taken by the ten largest. The starting material was peripheral blood, obtained on day 0 of AZD1222 vaccination. The receptor source for this set is an adult in good health. Both conserved end residues are part of each CDR3. D genes are given only for firm matches. The size field is filled for only some rows; it gives once, few, many or a size class.

>-|12|-|TRBJ1-5|TRBV30
TGTGCCTGCGCCAACACAGATCAGCCCCAGCATTTT
CACANTDQPQHF
>-|13|-|TRBJ2-1|TRBV12-5
TGTGCTAGCCTACAGAGCTCCTACAATGAGCAGTTCTTC
CASLQSSYNEQFF
>-|16|TRBD2|TRBJ2-7|TRBV6-4
TGTGCCAGCAGTGACATCGCTAGCGGGTATACCTACGAGCAGTACTTC
CASSDIASGYTYEQYF
>-|16|-|TRBJ2-1|TRBV3-1/TRBV3-2
TGTGCCAGCAGCCCCAAGCTCGCCCTTCAGGGGGGTGAGCAGTTCTTC
CASSPKLALQGGEQFF
>-|14|-|TRBJ1-2|TRBV20-1
TGCAGTGCTAGTTCAGTGGGCAGGAACTATGGCTACACCTTC
CSASSVGRNYGYTF
>-|16|TRBD2|TRBJ2-3|TRBV4-1
TGCGCCAGCAGCCCCGGGGCTAGCGGGTACACAGATACGCAGTATTTT
CASSPGASGYTDTQYF
>-|18|-|TRBJ1-3|TRBV5-6
TGTGCCAGCAGCTTGGTGCCTGGTAGGACAGACTCTGGAAACACCATATATTTT
CASSLVPGRTDSGNTIYF
>-|16|TRBD1|TRBJ2-1|TRBV6-5
TGTGCCAGCAGTTTAACAGGGGGTACTAGGAGCAATGAGCAGTTCTTC
CASSLTGGTRSNEQFF
>-|12|-|TRBJ1-5|TRBV12-3/TRBV12-4
TGTGCCAGCACCCAGGGTAATCAGCCCCAGCATTTT
CASTQGNQPQHF
>-|17|TRBD1|TRBJ1-2|TRBV5-8
TGTGCCAGCAGCTCCTTAGGGGGACAGACATTAAACTATGGCTACACCTTC
CASSSLGGQTLNYGYTF
>-|15|-|TRBJ1-2|TRBV5-8
TGTGCCAGCAGCTTGGTAGGGGCGCGGTACTATGGCTACACCTTC
CASSLVGARYYGYTF
>-|13|-|TRBJ2-5|TRBV7-9
TGTGCCAGCAGATCAACGAGGGAAGAGACCCAGTACTTC
CASRSTREETQYF
>few|15|-|TRBJ1-1|TRBV19
TGTGCCAGTAGTAGCGGGGGACACCCGAACACTGAAGCTTTCTTT
CASSSGGHPNTEAFF
>-|14|TRBD2|TRBJ2-7|TRBV28
TGTGCCAGCAGCTTAGCGGGAGCCCCCTACGAGCAGTACTTC
CASSLAGAPYEQYF
>-|14|-|TRBJ2-7|TRBV29-1
TGCAGCGTTGTCAGTCGGGCGGAAACCTACGAGCAGTACTTC
CSVVSRAETYEQYF
>once|14|-|TRBJ2-7|TRBV27
TGTGCCAGCTGGCTAACTTTGTTTCCCTACGAGCAGTACTTC
CASWLTLFPYEQYF
>-|18|-|TRBJ2-5|TRBV25-1
TGTGCCAGCAGTGATCGCCGGGGAGTGGAAGTAAGGCAAGAGACCCAGTACTTC
CASSDRRGVEVRQETQYF
>-|15|-|TRBJ2-5|TRBV7-8
TGTGCCAGCAGCTTATATGTAAGGCCTCAAGAGACCCAGTACTTC
CASSLYVRPQETQYF
>-|16|TRBD1|TRBJ1-1|TRBV5-1
TGCGCCAGCAGGCCTTCGACAGGGCTGGTGAACACTGAAGCTTTCTTT
CASRPSTGLVNTEAFF
>-|13|-|TRBJ1-1|TRBV7-9
TGTGCCAGCAGCTTAACGGAAAACACTGAAGCTTTCTTT
CASSLTENTEAFF
>-|13|TRBD2|TRBJ2-7|TRBV12-3/TRBV12-4
TGTGCCAGCAGCACGACTAGCGCCCACGAGCAGTACTTC
CASSTTSAHEQYF
>-|13|-|TRBJ2-3|TRBV2
TGTGCCAGCAAAGGAACACGCACAGATACGCAGTATTTT
CASKGTRTDTQYF
>-|13|-|TRBJ2-1|TRBV5-6
TGTGCCAGCAGCTCGGGACTCGACAATGAGCAGTTCTTC
CASSSGLDNEQFF
>-|13|-|TRBJ1-1|TRBV7-9
TGTGCCAGCAGCTTAACAGGGCTCACGGTTGCTTTCTTT
CASSLTGLTVAFF
>-|15|TRBD1|TRBJ1-5|TRBV15
TGTGCCACCAGCAGCGGGACAGGTAATGCTCAGCCCCAGCATTTT
CATSSGTGNAQPQHF
>few|14|-|TRBJ2-7|TRBV6-2/TRBV6-3
TGTGCCAGCAGTTACTCGAGTGGGCCCTACGAGCAGTACTTC
CASSYSSGPYEQYF
>-|15|-|TRBJ1-5|TRBV9
TGTGCCAGCAGCCCCGAGGGGGACACAGCTCAGCCCCAGCATTTT
CASSPEGDTAQPQHF
>few|15|-|TRBJ1-2|TRBV6-5
TGTGCCAGCAGAATAACAGGGAAAGCTAACTATGGCTACACCTTC
CASRITGKANYGYTF
>-|15|-|TRBJ1-6|TRBV27
TGTGCCAGCAGTCTAGGGGTTGCGAGAAATTCACCCCTCCACTTT
CASSLGVARNSPLHF
>-|13|-|TRBJ1-2|TRBV7-9
TGTGCCAGCAGCCCTGTACTAAACTATGGCTACACCTTC
CASSPVLNYGYTF
>-|13|-|TRBJ1-4|TRBV5-6
TGTGCCAGCAGCTTGGGTGGTTTTGAAAAACTGTTTTTT
CASSLGGFEKLFF
>-|17|TRBD2|TRBJ2-1|TRBV5-6
TGTGCCAGCAGCTTGCTGGGACTAGCGGGACTCTACAATGAGCAGTTCTTC
CASSLLGLAGLYNEQFF
>-|12|-|TRBJ2-5|TRBV7-9
TGTGCCAGCAGCTTAGGATTGGAGACCCAGTACTTC
CASSLGLETQYF
>-|13|-|TRBJ2-5|TRBV19
TGTGCCAGTAGTATTAACAGCCAAGAGACCCAGTACTTC
CASSINSQETQYF
>-|14|-|TRBJ2-5|TRBV5-1
TGCGCCAGCAGCTTGTGGGGTAGCCAAGAGACCCAGTACTTC
CASSLWGSQETQYF
>-|14|-|TRBJ2-1|TRBV28
TGTGCCAGCAGTTCATTAAACGGGGTCAATGAGCAGTTCTTC
CASSSLNGVNEQFF
>-|14|-|TRBJ2-7|TRBV25-1
TGTGCCAGCAGTGAAGGAAGCATAAGCTACGAGCAGTACTTC
CASSEGSISYEQYF
>-|14|TRBD1|TRBJ1-5|TRBV6-2/TRBV6-3
TGTGCCAGCAGTTCGACAGGGTGGAATCAGCCCCAGCATTTT
CASSSTGWNQPQHF
>-|13|TRBD1|TRBJ1-2|TRBV13
TGTGCCAGCAGCTTCGGGACAGCCTATGGCTACACCTTC
CASSFGTAYGYTF
>-|15|-|TRBJ1-2|TRBV7-6
TGTGCCAGCAGCCCCGGCCCGGGGGAGGGATATGGCTACACCTTC
CASSPGPGEGYGYTF
>-|16|TRBD1|TRBJ1-2|TRBV4-1
TGCGCCAGCAGCCAAGCGATGGGACAGGGGGTTTATGGCTACACCTTC
CASSQAMGQGVYGYTF
>-|13|-|TRBJ1-1|TRBV5-1
TGCGCCAGCAGCTTGGAGGACAGCACTGAAGCTTTCTTT
CASSLEDSTEAFF
>-|14|TRBD2|TRBJ2-1|TRBV6-1
TGTGCCAGCAGTGATAAGCGGGAGGGGGATGAGCAGTTCTTC
CASSDKREGDEQFF
>-|19|TRBD1|TRBJ2-5|TRBV7-8
TGTGCCAGCAGCTTAGGACCCAAGGCTTTGGACAGGGGACAAGAGACCCAGTACTTC
CASSLGPKALDRGQETQYF
>-|17|TRBD2|TRBJ2-1|TRBV10-3
TGTGCCATCAGTGAGCCGGGACTAGCGGGTTCCTACAATGAGCAGTTCTTC
CAISEPGLAGSYNEQFF
>once|14|-|TRBJ2-1|TRBV2
TGTGCCAGCAGTGAAGATAGCCCATACAATGAGCAGTTCTTC
CASSEDSPYNEQFF
>-|14|TRBD1|TRBJ2-5|TRBV3-1/TRBV3-2
TGTGCCAGCAGCCACCGAGACAGGGGAGAGACCCAGTACTTC
CASSHRDRGETQYF
>-|14|-|TRBJ2-1|TRBV27
TGTGCCAGCACCCCCGGAGACGGGAGCGATGAGCAGTTCTTC
CASTPGDGSDEQFF